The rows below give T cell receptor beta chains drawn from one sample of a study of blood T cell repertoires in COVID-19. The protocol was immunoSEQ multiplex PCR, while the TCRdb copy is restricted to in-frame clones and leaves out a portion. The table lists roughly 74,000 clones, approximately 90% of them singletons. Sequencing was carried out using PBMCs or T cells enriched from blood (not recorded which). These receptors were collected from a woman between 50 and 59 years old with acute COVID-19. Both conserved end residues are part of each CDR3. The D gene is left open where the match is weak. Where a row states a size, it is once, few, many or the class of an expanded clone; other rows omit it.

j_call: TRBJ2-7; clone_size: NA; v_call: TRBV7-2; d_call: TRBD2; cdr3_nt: TGTGCCAGCAGCTTTCGGGGGGGGCTCTCCTACGAGCAGTACTTC; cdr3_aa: CASSFRGGLSYEQYF
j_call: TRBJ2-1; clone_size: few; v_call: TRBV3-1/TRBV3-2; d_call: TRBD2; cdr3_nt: TGTGCCAGCAGCCCTCCTGGGACTAGCGGACGTGAGCAGTTCTTC; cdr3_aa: CASSPPGTSGREQFF
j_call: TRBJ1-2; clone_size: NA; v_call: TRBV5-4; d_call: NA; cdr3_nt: TGTGCCAGCAGGGACGAGGGCAGCGAGGGTGGCTACACCTTC; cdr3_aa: CASRDEGSEGGYTF
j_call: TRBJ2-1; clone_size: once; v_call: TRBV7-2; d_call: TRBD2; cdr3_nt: TGTGCCAGCAGCTTAGGGGGAGGGGTAGTAGGGCAGTTCTTC; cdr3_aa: CASSLGGGVVGQFF
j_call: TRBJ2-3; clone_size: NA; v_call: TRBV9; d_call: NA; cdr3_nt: TGTGCCAGCAGCGTAGTTGGTAGCGCAAGCACAGATACGCAGTATTTT; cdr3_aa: CASSVVGSASTDTQYF
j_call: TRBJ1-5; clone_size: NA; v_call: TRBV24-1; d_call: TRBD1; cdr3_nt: TGTGCCACCAGTGATTTTGCGACAGGGCCCCGTCAGCCCCAGCATTTT; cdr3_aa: CATSDFATGPRQPQHF
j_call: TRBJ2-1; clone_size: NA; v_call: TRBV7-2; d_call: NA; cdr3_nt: TGTGCCAGCAGCTTAGGAGGGGGTATCCTCTCCTACAATGAGCAGTTCTTC; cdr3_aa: CASSLGGGILSYNEQFF
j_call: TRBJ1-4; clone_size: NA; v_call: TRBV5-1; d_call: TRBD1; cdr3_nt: TGCGCCAGCAGCTTGGCACAGGGGAATGAAAAACTGTTTTTT; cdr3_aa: CASSLAQGNEKLFF
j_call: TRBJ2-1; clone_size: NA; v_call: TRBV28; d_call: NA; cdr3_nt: TGTGCCAGCAGCCGGCAGGGGGGCAATGAGCAGTTCTTC; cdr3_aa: CASSRQGGNEQFF
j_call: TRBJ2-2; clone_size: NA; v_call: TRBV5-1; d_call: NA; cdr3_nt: TGCGCCAGCAGCTTGGGTGGCGGCGGGTACACCGGGGAGCTGTTTTTT; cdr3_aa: CASSLGGGGYTGELFF
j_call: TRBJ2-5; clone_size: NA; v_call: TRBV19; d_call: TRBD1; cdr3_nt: TGTGCCAGTAGCCTGGACAGGGAGGAGACCCAGTACTTC; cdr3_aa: CASSLDREETQYF
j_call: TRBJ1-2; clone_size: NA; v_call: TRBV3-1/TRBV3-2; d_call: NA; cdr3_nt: TGTGCCAGCAGCCAAGAGCGGGGATACTATGGCTACACCTTC; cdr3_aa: CASSQERGYYGYTF
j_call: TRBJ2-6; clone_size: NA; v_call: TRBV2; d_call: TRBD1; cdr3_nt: TGTGCCAGCAGTGACGGACAGGGGGGCTCTGGGGCCAACGTCCTGACTTTC; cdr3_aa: CASSDGQGGSGANVLTF
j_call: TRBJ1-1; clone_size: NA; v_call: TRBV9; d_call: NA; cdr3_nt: TGTGCCAGCAGCGTAGCAGGGAACCCTGAAGCTTTCTTT; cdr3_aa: CASSVAGNPEAFF
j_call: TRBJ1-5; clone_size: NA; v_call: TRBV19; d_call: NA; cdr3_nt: TGTGCCAGTAACCCCGGCGGGGTAGAGAATCAGCCCCAGCATTTT; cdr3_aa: CASNPGGVENQPQHF
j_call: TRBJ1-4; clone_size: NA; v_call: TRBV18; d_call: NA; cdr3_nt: TGTGCCAGCTCGCGGGGATCGGGGAACGAAAAACTGTTTTTT; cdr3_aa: CASSRGSGNEKLFF
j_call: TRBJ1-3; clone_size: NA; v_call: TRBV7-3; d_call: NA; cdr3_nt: TGTGCCAGCAGCTTATCTACAGGGAACGCAAACACCATATATTTT; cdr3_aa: CASSLSTGNANTIYF
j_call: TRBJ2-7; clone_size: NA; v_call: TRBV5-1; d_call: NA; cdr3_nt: TGCGCCAGCAGCTTGTTGTACGAGAGGGACGAGCAGTACTTC; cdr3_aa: CASSLLYERDEQYF
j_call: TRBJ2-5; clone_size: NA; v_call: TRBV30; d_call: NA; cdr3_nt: TGTGCCTGGGCCATGGGGGCCAACCTCCGAGAGACCCAGTACTTC; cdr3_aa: CAWAMGANLRETQYF
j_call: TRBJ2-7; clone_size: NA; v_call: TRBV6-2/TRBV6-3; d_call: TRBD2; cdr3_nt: TGTGCCAGCAGTTACCACGAAGGGACTAGCGGGACCCACGAGCAGTACTTC; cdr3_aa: CASSYHEGTSGTHEQYF
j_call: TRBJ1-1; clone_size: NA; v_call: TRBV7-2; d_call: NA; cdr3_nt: TGTGCCAGCAGCTTAGCGCAGGGTCTGAACACTGAAGCTTTCTTT; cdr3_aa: CASSLAQGLNTEAFF
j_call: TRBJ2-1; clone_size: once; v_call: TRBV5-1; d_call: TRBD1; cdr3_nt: TGCGCCAGCAGCTTACTCCGGGACAGCAATGAGCAGTTCTTC; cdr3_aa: CASSLLRDSNEQFF
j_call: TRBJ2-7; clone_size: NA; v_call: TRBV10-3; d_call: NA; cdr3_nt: TGTGCCATCAGTGAGAAGCCGGGATCCGGGTACGAGCAGTACTTC; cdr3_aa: CAISEKPGSGYEQYF
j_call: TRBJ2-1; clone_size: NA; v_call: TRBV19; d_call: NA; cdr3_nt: TGTGCCAGTAGTATAGATCTTGGGGGGCGGGAGAGGATTGAGCAGTTCTTC; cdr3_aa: CASSIDLGGRERIEQFF
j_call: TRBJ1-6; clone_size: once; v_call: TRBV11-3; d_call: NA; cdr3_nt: TGTGCCAGCAGCTTAATTGACACCGATAATTCACCCCTCCACTTT; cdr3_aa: CASSLIDTDNSPLHF
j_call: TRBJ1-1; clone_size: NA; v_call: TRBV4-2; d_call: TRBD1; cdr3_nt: TGTGCCAGCAGCCAAGGGGACAGGGTCAACACTGAAGCTTTCTTT; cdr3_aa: CASSQGDRVNTEAFF
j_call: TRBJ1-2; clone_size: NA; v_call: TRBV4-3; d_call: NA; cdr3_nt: TGCGCCAGCAGCATAGGGACTGGGTATGGCTACACCTTC; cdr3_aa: CASSIGTGYGYTF
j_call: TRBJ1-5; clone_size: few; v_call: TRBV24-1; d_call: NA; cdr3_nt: TGTGCCACCAGAGCTTATCAGCCCCAGCATTTT; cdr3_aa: CATRAYQPQHF